This T cell receptor beta chain was sequenced for a study of blood T cell repertoires in COVID-19. Overall study: Acute-phase and convalescent COVID-19 samples originated in the United States, Italy and Spain. T cells, B-cell-depleted T cells, or PBMCs provided the cDNA or gDNA that served as material.

Using immunoSEQ multiplex PCR, the repertoire was profiled, and TCRdb retains in-frame clones only, with some absent. Seen here are tens of thousands of clones, approximately 80% observed once, and the top ten hold 30% to 35%. Trimming at V came to 6 bases and at J to 0 bases, leaving 4 bases not matched to a gene. The CDR3 consists of 15 residues. CDR1 and CDR2 (germline): ENHRY, SYGVKD. The sample comprised peripheral blood. The source is an elderly woman with active or convalescent COVID-19. The chain links TRBV10-3 to TRBJ2-7; 11 bases are a match to TRBD1. CDR3 sequence reads: CAIRDGTGGSYEQYF. As DNA, the CDR3 is TGTGCCATCAGGGATGGGACAGGGGGCTCCTACGAGCAGTACTTC.